In its sample, the clone carrying this T cell receptor (beta chain) was seen a few times. Its specificity is not known. This sample was included in a study of molecular identifiers for immune sequencing clone quantification. Study at large: Across replicate runs, RNA obtained from approximately 20,000 or 100,000 naive CD8 cells was divided into five, with four undergoing sequencing.

Sorting defined naive CD8 T cells as CD8+CD4-CCR7+CD45RA+. TCRdb fed the PCR reads into MiXCR, producing one record per CDR3 protein. Seen here are 85,000 to 120,000 distinct CDR3 sequences, around 37% observed once, and the top ten hold around a tenth. Study-level points and caveats: In cases of identical TCR molecules sharing a barcode, highly expanded clone sizes could be underestimated. The share of molecules held by clones above 20 RNA copies was over 98% in effector cells and under 1% in naive cells.

CDR1 is LNHNV and CDR2 is YYDKDF in the germline V gene (reference sequence). V shed 4 bases, J shed 4 bases, and the junction held 2 bases outside the gene matches. The CDR3 spans 14 residues. The J gene is TRBJ1-5, the V gene TRBV15; 9 bases are shared with TRBD1. Sequenced: naive CD8+ T cells from blood, with Jurkat cell RNA spiked in. The subset: FACS-sorted CD8+CD4-CCR7+CD45RA+ naive T cells. This sequence was found in a human donor in good health. Some libraries in this study had Jurkat cell RNA spiked in. The CDR3 here is CATSKTGGNQPQHF. CDR3 DNA sequence: TGTGCCACCAGCAAGACAGGGGGTAATCAGCCCCAGCATTTT.